The rows below give T cell receptor beta chains drawn from one sample of a study of early T cells in non-severe SARS-CoV-2 infection. One entry per CDR3 protein results from TCRdb running MiXCR on the 5' RACE reads. The sample holds 15,000 to 20,000 distinct CDR3 sequences, about 4.8% seen once. Sequencing was done on a sample of whole blood. The receptor set was obtained from an adult who was a healthcare worker with PCR-confirmed SARS-CoV-2 infection or an uninfected control (not recorded which). CDR3s include the opening cysteine and the closing phenylalanine or tryptophan. A D gene is named only where the DNA matches it firmly. Clone sizes are given selectively: once, few, many, or a class where the clone is expanded.

j_gene: TRBJ1-2
d_gene: NA
v_gene: TRBV6-6
abundance: NA
CDR3aa: CASSPNILSVGYTF
CDR3nt: TGTGCCAGCAGTCCGAACATACTGTCGGTTGGCTACACCTTC

j_gene: TRBJ1-3
d_gene: NA
v_gene: TRBV24-1
abundance: few
CDR3aa: CATTSGNTIYF
CDR3nt: TGTGCCACCACCTCTGGAAACACCATATATTTT

j_gene: TRBJ1-4
d_gene: NA
v_gene: TRBV11-2
abundance: few
CDR3aa: CASSLTGQLNEKLFF
CDR3nt: TGTGCCAGCAGCCTCACCGGACAGCTTAATGAAAAACTGTTTTTT

j_gene: TRBJ1-2
d_gene: TRBD1
v_gene: TRBV13
abundance: few
CDR3aa: CASSSWDRHYGYTF
CDR3nt: TGTGCCAGCAGTTCTTGGGACAGACATTATGGCTACACCTTC

j_gene: TRBJ1-2
d_gene: TRBD1
v_gene: TRBV20-1
abundance: many
CDR3aa: CSARDPWTGVTGYTF
CDR3nt: TGCAGTGCTAGAGACCCGTGGACAGGGGTTACTGGCTACACCTTC

j_gene: TRBJ1-5
d_gene: NA
v_gene: TRBV30
abundance: many
CDR3aa: CAWSVFASRQPQHF
CDR3nt: TGTGCCTGGAGTGTATTCGCCTCAAGGCAGCCCCAGCATTTT

j_gene: TRBJ1-3
d_gene: NA
v_gene: TRBV6-5
abundance: many
CDR3aa: CASKTPAGASSGNTIYF
CDR3nt: TGTGCCAGCAAAACCCCGGCCGGGGCCAGCTCTGGAAACACCATATATTTT

j_gene: TRBJ2-3
d_gene: NA
v_gene: TRBV6-5
abundance: few
CDR3aa: CASSYQRYSTDTQYF
CDR3nt: TGTGCCAGCAGTTACCAGCGTTATAGCACAGATACGCAGTATTTT

j_gene: TRBJ1-5
d_gene: NA
v_gene: TRBV15
abundance: medium-sized
CDR3aa: CATSRDGGGSYQPQHF
CDR3nt: TGTGCCACCAGCAGAGATGGCGGGGGCTCTTATCAGCCCCAGCATTTT

j_gene: TRBJ2-3
d_gene: NA
v_gene: TRBV3-1
abundance: few
CDR3aa: CASSQDRFGTQYF
CDR3nt: TGTGCCAGCAGCCAAGATCGATTCGGTACGCAGTATTTT

j_gene: TRBJ2-2
d_gene: TRBD1
v_gene: TRBV19
abundance: NA
CDR3aa: CASSRQGAGELFF
CDR3nt: TGTGCCAGTAGTAGGCAGGGGGCCGGGGAGCTGTTTTTT

j_gene: TRBJ2-1
d_gene: NA
v_gene: TRBV5-6
abundance: few
CDR3aa: CASSSYAGPQFF
CDR3nt: TGTGCCAGCAGCTCCTACGCCGGGCCGCAGTTCTTC

j_gene: TRBJ2-7
d_gene: NA
v_gene: TRBV11-2
abundance: NA
CDR3aa: CASSILGRPAYEQYF
CDR3nt: TGTGCCAGCAGCATCCTAGGCCGGCCCGCCTACGAGCAGTACTTC

j_gene: TRBJ2-1
d_gene: NA
v_gene: TRBV5-4
abundance: few
CDR3aa: CASSLIVSSYNEQFF
CDR3nt: TGTGCCAGCAGCTTGATTGTAAGCTCCTACAATGAGCAGTTCTTC

j_gene: TRBJ1-6
d_gene: NA
v_gene: TRBV11-2
abundance: NA
CDR3aa: CASSRDTYNSPLHF
CDR3nt: TGTGCCAGCAGCCGGGACACCTATAATTCACCCCTCCACTTT

j_gene: TRBJ1-1
d_gene: TRBD1
v_gene: TRBV6-5
abundance: NA
CDR3aa: CASSYRTGGGGTEAFF
CDR3nt: TGTGCCAGCAGTTACCGGACAGGGGGCGGCGGGACTGAAGCTTTCTTT

j_gene: TRBJ2-5
d_gene: TRBD2
v_gene: TRBV20-1
abundance: medium-sized
CDR3aa: CSASQTSGQKTQYF
CDR3nt: TGCAGTGCTAGTCAGACTAGCGGGCAAAAGACCCAGTACTTC

j_gene: TRBJ1-5
d_gene: NA
v_gene: TRBV12-3/TRBV12-4
abundance: many
CDR3aa: CASSHGPRQLLDQPQHF
CDR3nt: TGTGCCAGCAGCCACGGGCCCCGACAGCTCCTCGATCAGCCCCAGCATTTT

j_gene: TRBJ1-1
d_gene: TRBD1
v_gene: TRBV4-1
abundance: many
CDR3aa: CASSQGTDSNTEAFF
CDR3nt: TGCGCCAGCAGCCAGGGGACAGATAGCAACACTGAAGCTTTCTTT

j_gene: TRBJ2-4
d_gene: TRBD2
v_gene: TRBV20-1
abundance: many
CDR3aa: CSARLAGIQAKNIQYF
CDR3nt: TGCAGTGCTAGACTAGCGGGAATACAAGCCAAAAACATTCAGTACTTC

j_gene: TRBJ2-3
d_gene: NA
v_gene: TRBV20-1
abundance: medium-sized
CDR3aa: CSARLQADTQYF
CDR3nt: TGCAGTGCTAGACTACAGGCAGATACGCAGTATTTT

j_gene: TRBJ1-5
d_gene: TRBD1
v_gene: TRBV19
abundance: medium-sized
CDR3aa: CASSPADRGVSNQPQHF
CDR3nt: TGTGCCAGTAGTCCGGCAGACAGGGGCGTTAGCAATCAGCCCCAGCATTTT

j_gene: TRBJ2-1
d_gene: TRBD2
v_gene: TRBV6-4
abundance: NA
CDR3aa: CASSRGLAGKNEQFF
CDR3nt: TGTGCCAGCAGTCGGGGACTAGCGGGGAAAAATGAGCAGTTCTTC

j_gene: TRBJ2-3
d_gene: NA
v_gene: TRBV20-1
abundance: few
CDR3aa: CSARDVNTDTQYF
CDR3nt: TGCAGTGCTAGAGATGTTAACACAGATACGCAGTATTTT

j_gene: TRBJ2-3
d_gene: NA
v_gene: TRBV29-1
abundance: many
CDR3aa: CSVETGERTADTQYF
CDR3nt: TGCAGCGTTGAAACGGGAGAAAGGACGGCAGATACGCAGTATTTT

j_gene: TRBJ1-5
d_gene: TRBD1
v_gene: TRBV24-1
abundance: NA
CDR3aa: CATSDSRDRPMPQHF
CDR3nt: TGTGCCACCAGTGACTCCCGGGACAGGCCTATGCCCCAGCATTTT

j_gene: TRBJ2-1
d_gene: TRBD2
v_gene: TRBV6-2/TRBV6-3
abundance: many
CDR3aa: CASSYSTSKGLEQFF
CDR3nt: TGTGCCAGCAGTTACTCGACTAGCAAGGGCCTTGAGCAGTTCTTC

j_gene: TRBJ2-2
d_gene: TRBD2
v_gene: TRBV20-1
abundance: few
CDR3aa: CSANEREGIAGELFF
CDR3nt: TGCAGTGCCAACGAGAGGGAGGGCATAGCCGGGGAGCTGTTTTTT

j_gene: TRBJ2-3
d_gene: NA
v_gene: TRBV7-7
abundance: many
CDR3aa: CASSQGSDTQYF
CDR3nt: TGTGCCAGCAGCCAAGGCTCAGATACGCAGTATTTT

j_gene: TRBJ2-1
d_gene: TRBD1
v_gene: TRBV12-3/TRBV12-4
abundance: NA
CDR3aa: CASSLTGGAYNEQFF
CDR3nt: TGTGCCAGCAGCTTAACAGGGGGCGCCTACAATGAGCAGTTCTTC

j_gene: TRBJ2-1
d_gene: TRBD2
v_gene: TRBV6-2/TRBV6-3
abundance: many
CDR3aa: CASSYAGFLAGAEQFF
CDR3nt: TGTGCCAGCAGTTACGCTGGGTTCCTAGCGGGAGCTGAGCAGTTCTTC

j_gene: TRBJ1-2
d_gene: NA
v_gene: TRBV6-5
abundance: many
CDR3aa: CASSCRDAHGYTF
CDR3nt: TGTGCCAGCAGTTGCCGGGACGCACATGGCTACACCTTC

j_gene: TRBJ2-3
d_gene: NA
v_gene: TRBV7-6
abundance: many
CDR3aa: CASSLYGADTQYF
CDR3nt: TGTGCCAGCAGCTTATACGGAGCAGATACGCAGTATTTT

j_gene: TRBJ1-2
d_gene: NA
v_gene: TRBV20-1
abundance: many
CDR3aa: CSARDLQGGVYGYTF
CDR3nt: TGCAGTGCTAGAGACCTACAGGGAGGAGTCTATGGCTACACCTTC

j_gene: TRBJ1-2
d_gene: NA
v_gene: TRBV20-1
abundance: many
CDR3aa: CSARDPRVVGYTF
CDR3nt: TGCAGTGCTAGGGATCCCAGGGTTGTTGGCTACACCTTC

j_gene: TRBJ1-1
d_gene: NA
v_gene: TRBV12-3/TRBV12-4
abundance: many
CDR3aa: CASSRQRNTEAFF
CDR3nt: TGTGCCAGCAGCCGACAGAGAAACACTGAAGCTTTCTTT

j_gene: TRBJ2-7
d_gene: NA
v_gene: TRBV30
abundance: many
CDR3aa: CAWSLATLEQYF
CDR3nt: TGTGCCTGGAGCCTTGCTACCCTCGAGCAGTACTTC

j_gene: TRBJ1-5
d_gene: TRBD1
v_gene: TRBV20-1
abundance: NA
CDR3aa: CSAIRQGQPQHF
CDR3nt: TGCAGTGCTATAAGACAGGGGCAGCCCCAGCATTTT

j_gene: TRBJ2-5
d_gene: TRBD1
v_gene: TRBV12-3/TRBV12-4
abundance: medium-sized
CDR3aa: CASRGDRHPRSQYF
CDR3nt: TGTGCCAGCCGCGGGGACAGGCACCCCAGGAGCCAGTACTTC

j_gene: TRBJ2-7
d_gene: TRBD2
v_gene: TRBV4-1
abundance: medium-sized
CDR3aa: CASSQVGGLADYEQYF
CDR3nt: TGCGCCAGCAGCCAAGTTGGGGGACTAGCGGACTACGAGCAGTACTTC

j_gene: TRBJ2-3
d_gene: NA
v_gene: TRBV4-3
abundance: many
CDR3aa: CASSRPERQPTDTQYF
CDR3nt: TGCGCCAGCAGCCGCCCCGAAAGGCAGCCTACAGATACGCAGTATTTT

j_gene: TRBJ2-5
d_gene: TRBD2
v_gene: TRBV5-4
abundance: medium-sized
CDR3aa: CASSLGLAGEETQYF
CDR3nt: TGTGCCAGCAGCCTAGGACTAGCGGGGGAAGAGACCCAGTACTTC

j_gene: TRBJ2-3
d_gene: TRBD1
v_gene: TRBV6-4
abundance: NA
CDR3aa: CASSGETGGTDTQYF
CDR3nt: TGTGCCAGCAGTGGGGAGACAGGGGGCACAGATACGCAGTATTTT

j_gene: TRBJ1-2
d_gene: NA
v_gene: TRBV7-9
abundance: NA
CDR3aa: CASSLAMSSPGGYTF
CDR3nt: TGTGCCAGCAGCTTAGCGATGTCCAGTCCAGGTGGCTACACCTTC

j_gene: TRBJ2-1
d_gene: NA
v_gene: TRBV20-1
abundance: many
CDR3aa: CSARDLVDSYNEQFF
CDR3nt: TGCAGTGCTAGAGATCTTGTGGATTCCTACAATGAGCAGTTCTTC